These 8 T cell receptor beta chains were all obtained from the same sample, sequenced in a study of blood T cells in healthy people across ages. The authors ran a second PCR of 7 to 11 cycles using a sample-barcoded 5' primer and a J-beta primer mix. MiXCR was run by TCRdb on the 5' RACE reads, yielding one entry per CDR3 protein. The sample shows some 690,000 distinct CDR3 sequences, about 24% of them seen only once. Sequencing was done on a sample of blood. These receptors were taken from a man in his sixties or seventies in good health.

J is TRBJ1-2 and V is TRBV28, with 9 bases that match TRBD1. Germline V gene sequence: CDR1 MDHEN, CDR2 SYDVKM. V lost 8 bases, J lost 0 bases, and 7 bases stayed unmatched. This CDR3 is 15 amino acids long. CDR3 protein: CASHPTGGANYGYTF. DNA of the CDR3: TGTGCCAGCCACCCGACAGGGGGGGCTAACTATGGCTACACCTTC.

The table lists this clonotype with many counts. The chain links TRBV9 to TRBJ2-5, with D hard to call. V gave up 4 bases and J gave up 5 bases, with 9 bases separating them. The CDR3 has 12 amino acids. Germline V gives CDR1 SGDLS, CDR2 YYNGEE. The DNA of the CDR3 is TGTGCCAGCAGCCCTGTAGGGGAGACCCAGTACTTC. Translation gives CASSPVGETQYF.

V is TRBV20-1 and J is TRBJ1-6, with 9 bases fitting TRBD1. V was clipped by 2 bases and J by 8 bases; unmatched bases: 10. This CDR3 region has 16 residues. The germline V gene has CDR1 DFQATT and CDR2 SNEGSKA (reference sequence). The CDR3 protein is CSARTRGTGGYSPLHF. The CDR3 DNA reads as TGCAGTGCTAGAACTCGGGGAACAGGGGGCTATTCACCCCTCCACTTT.

V usage is TRBV27 and J usage is TRBJ2-5, with a possible D match to TRBD2 (5 bases). The J call may be wrong; the DNA end is better matched by TRBJ2-7. The V gene's germline CDR1 is MNHEY and CDR2 SMNVEV (reference sequence). CDR3 length: 13 amino acids. CDR3 amino acids: CASSFVRGYEQYF. In nucleotides, the CDR3 is TGTGCCAGCAGTTTTGTCCGGGGCTACGAGCAGTACTTC.

This clonotype was counted between two and nine times. V is TRBV4-1 and J is TRBJ1-2; TRBD1 matches 8 bases. The germline CDR1 and CDR2 sequences are MGHRA and YSYEKL. V was pared by 4 bases and J by 5 bases, with 15 bases of the junction left unmatched. The CDR3 is made up of 17 amino acids. The CDR3, as DNA: TGCGCCAGCAGCCTCTTTTCGACAGGGGCCGACGATTATGGCTACACCTTC. Translated, it gives CASSLFSTGADDYGYTF.

V usage is TRBV9 and J usage is TRBJ2-1, with unresolved D. The CDR3 totals 15 residues. Germline lookup yields CDR1 SGDLS and CDR2 YYNGEE. V was clipped by 2 bases and J by 4 bases, with 13 bases between them. The CDR3 region has the DNA TGTGCCAGCAGCGTTCTACCCGAGGCGTACAATGAGCAGTTCTTC. Translating gives CASSVLPEAYNEQFF.

The V gene is TRBV28, the J gene TRBJ1-1; no clear D. The germline V and J ends were trimmed by 5 bases and 5 bases, with 15 bases remaining between them. This CDR3 has 14 residues. Germline-derived CDR1 and CDR2 are MDHEN and SYDVKM. This CDR3 is CASSPGSQRTEAFF. CDR3 in DNA: TGTGCCAGCAGTCCGGGATCCCAGCGGACTGAAGCTTTCTTT.

This clonotype was picked up many times. The chain combines TRBV3-1 with TRBJ2-5; 7 bases are a match to TRBD1. CDR1 is LGHDT and CDR2 is YNNKEL in the germline V gene (reference sequence). CDR3 length: 16 residues. The J segment lost 1 base and the V segment lost 3 bases, leaving 8 bases of the junction unmatched. CDR3 DNA sequence: TGTGCCAGCAGCCACGCCTTAGGACAGGCCCAAGAGACCCAGTACTTC. Residues: CASSHALGQAQETQYF.